This T cell receptor (beta chain) was sequenced during a study of control samples from healthy donors and cancer patients. This table comes from immunoSEQ multiplex PCR, and its TCRdb copy is limited to in-frame clones, with some not included. This sample has 130,000 to 150,000 clones, with roughly 92% found just once. The germline V gene encodes CDR1 MNHNY and CDR2 SVGAGI (reference sequence). The CDR3 sequence is 14 residues long. Trimming at V came to 4 bases and at J to 5 bases, leaving 5 bases not matched to a gene. The J gene is TRBJ2-7, the V gene TRBV6-6; 10 bases align to TRBD2. Sequencing was carried out using blood. The sequence derives from a man aged 25 to 40 in good health. The CDR3 loop is CASSLSGRADEQYF. The CDR3 DNA reads TGTGCCAGCAGTTTGAGCGGGAGGGCCGACGAGCAGTACTTC.